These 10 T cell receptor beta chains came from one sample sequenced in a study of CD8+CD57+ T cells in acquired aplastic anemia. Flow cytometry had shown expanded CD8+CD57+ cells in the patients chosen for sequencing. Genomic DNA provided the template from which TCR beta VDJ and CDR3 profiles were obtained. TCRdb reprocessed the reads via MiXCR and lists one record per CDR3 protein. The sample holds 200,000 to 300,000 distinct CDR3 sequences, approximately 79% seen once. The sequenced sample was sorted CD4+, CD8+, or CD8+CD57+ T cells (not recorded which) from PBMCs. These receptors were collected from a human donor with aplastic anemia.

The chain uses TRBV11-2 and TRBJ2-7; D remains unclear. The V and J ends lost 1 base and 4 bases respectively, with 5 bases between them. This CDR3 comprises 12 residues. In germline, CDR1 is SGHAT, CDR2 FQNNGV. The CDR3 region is CASSLVNYEQYF. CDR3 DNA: TGTGCCAGCAGCTTAGTCAATTACGAGCAGTACTTC.

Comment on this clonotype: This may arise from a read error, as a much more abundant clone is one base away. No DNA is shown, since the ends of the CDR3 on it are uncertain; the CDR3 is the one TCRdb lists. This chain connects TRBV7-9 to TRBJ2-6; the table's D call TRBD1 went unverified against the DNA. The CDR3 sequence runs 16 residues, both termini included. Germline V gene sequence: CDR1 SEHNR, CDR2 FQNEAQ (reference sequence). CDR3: CAGQGAGETQYFGLTF.

The CDR3 loop is CASSFDRLNTEAFF. CDR3 nucleotides: TGTGCCAGCAGCTTCGACAGATTGAACACTGAAGCTTTCTTT. This chain uses TRBV7-2 with TRBJ1-1; a possible D gene is TRBD1 (5 bases). Germline CDR1 is SGHTA and CDR2 is FQGNSA. CDR3 length equals 14 residues. V lost 3 bases and J lost 0, with 8 bases in between.

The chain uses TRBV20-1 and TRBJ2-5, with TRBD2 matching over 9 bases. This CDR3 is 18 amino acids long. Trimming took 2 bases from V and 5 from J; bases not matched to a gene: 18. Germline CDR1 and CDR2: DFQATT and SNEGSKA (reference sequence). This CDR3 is CSARPAVLAGTSRETQYF. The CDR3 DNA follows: TGCAGTGCTAGACCGGCGGTTCTAGCGGGGACCTCACGGGAGACCCAGTACTTC.

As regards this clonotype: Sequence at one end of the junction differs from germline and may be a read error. CDR3 DNA: TGTGCCAGCAGTTACGCACTAGGACCCACAACTACGCATTTT. As protein: CASSYALGPTTTHF. V and J are TRBV9 and TRBJ2-3; the D gene is possibly TRBD2 (5 bases). CDR1 and CDR2 (germline): SGDLS, YYNGEE. The CDR3 runs to 14 residues.

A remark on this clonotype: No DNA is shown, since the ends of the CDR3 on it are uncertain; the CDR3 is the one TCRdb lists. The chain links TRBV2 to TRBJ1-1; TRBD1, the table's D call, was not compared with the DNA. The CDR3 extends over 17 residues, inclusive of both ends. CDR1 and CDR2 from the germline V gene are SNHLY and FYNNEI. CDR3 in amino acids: CASSGGGTHRQYFGPGF.

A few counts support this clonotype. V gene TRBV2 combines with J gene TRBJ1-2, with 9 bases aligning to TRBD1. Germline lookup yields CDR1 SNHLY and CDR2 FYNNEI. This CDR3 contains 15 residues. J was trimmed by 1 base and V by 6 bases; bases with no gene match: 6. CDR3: CASSSGTGFNYGYTF. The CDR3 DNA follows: TGTGCCAGCAGCTCCGGGACAGGGTTTAACTATGGCTACACCTTC.

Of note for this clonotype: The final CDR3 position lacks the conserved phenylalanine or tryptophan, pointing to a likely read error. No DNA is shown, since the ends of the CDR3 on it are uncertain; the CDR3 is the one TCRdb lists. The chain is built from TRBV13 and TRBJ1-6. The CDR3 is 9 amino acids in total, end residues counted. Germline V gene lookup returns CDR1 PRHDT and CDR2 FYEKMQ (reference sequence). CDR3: CASSLGLAL.

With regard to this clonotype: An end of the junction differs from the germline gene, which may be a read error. Here the CDR3 DNA reads TGTGCCAGCAGCGCCGACAGCGCCTCCTATACGCCACATTTT. Translated: CASSADSASYTPHF. J is TRBJ2-3 and V is TRBV9; weak D call: TRBD1 (5 bases). CDR1 and CDR2 from the germline V gene are SGDLS and YYNGEE. This CDR3 comprises 14 residues. Together with reference TRBV9 and TRBJ2-3, the CDR3 gives the full variable domain: DSGVTQTPKHLITATGQRVTLRCSPRSGDLSVYWYQQSLDQGLQFLIQYYNGEERAKGNILERFSAQQFPDLHSELNLSSLELGDSALYFCASSADSASYTPHFGPGTRLTVL.

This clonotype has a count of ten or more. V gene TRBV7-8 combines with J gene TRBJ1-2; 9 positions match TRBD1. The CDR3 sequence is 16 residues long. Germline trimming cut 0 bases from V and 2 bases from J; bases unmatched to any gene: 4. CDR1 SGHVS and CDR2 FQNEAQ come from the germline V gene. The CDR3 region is CASSLAGQGSNYGYTF. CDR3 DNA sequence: TGTGCCAGCAGCTTAGCGGGACAGGGCTCAAACTATGGCTACACCTTC.